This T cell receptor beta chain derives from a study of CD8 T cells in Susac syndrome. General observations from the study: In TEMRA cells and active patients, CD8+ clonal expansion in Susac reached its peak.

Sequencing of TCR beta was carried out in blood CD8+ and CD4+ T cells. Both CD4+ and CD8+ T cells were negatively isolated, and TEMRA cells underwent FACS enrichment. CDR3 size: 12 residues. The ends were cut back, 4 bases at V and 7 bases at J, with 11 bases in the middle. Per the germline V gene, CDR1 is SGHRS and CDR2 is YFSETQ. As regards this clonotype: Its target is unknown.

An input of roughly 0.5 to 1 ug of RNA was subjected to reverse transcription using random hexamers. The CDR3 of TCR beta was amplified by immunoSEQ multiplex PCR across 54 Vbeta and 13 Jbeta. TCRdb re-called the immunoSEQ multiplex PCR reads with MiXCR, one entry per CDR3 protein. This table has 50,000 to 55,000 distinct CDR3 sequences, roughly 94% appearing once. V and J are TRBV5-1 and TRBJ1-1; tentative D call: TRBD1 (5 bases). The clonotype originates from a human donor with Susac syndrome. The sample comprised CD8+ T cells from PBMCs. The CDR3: CASSDGRVEAFF. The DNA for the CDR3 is TGCGCCAGCAGCGACGGCAGGGTTGAAGCTTTCTTT.